The table lists the clone carrying this T cell receptor (beta chain) with a count of one. The ends were cut back, 5 bases at V and 0 bases at J, with 19 bases in the middle. The length of the CDR3 is 17 residues. The germline gives CDR1 PRHDT, CDR2 FYEKMQ (reference sequence). In the original workflow: Researchers report that nucleated cell counts were estimated from reference gene primer amplification. Clones were read by immunoSEQ multiplex PCR, and TCRdb kept only the in-frame ones, dropping some. The V and J calls and the clone size are those of that table, but D and trimming were determined from the DNA. Here the sample spans roughly 140,000 clones, approximately 90% being singletons. The data are from a study of blood T cell repertoires in COVID-19. Study-level background: The United States, Italy and Spain were the sources of the acute and convalescent COVID-19 samples. The cDNA or gDNA used as material had been derived from T cells, B-cell-depleted T cells, or PBMCs.

The clonotype was recovered from an elderly woman with acute or convalescent COVID-19. Input material: peripheral blood. The V gene is TRBV13, the J gene TRBJ1-1; D not resolved. The CDR3: CASSLRPGRKMNTEAFF. Written as DNA, the CDR3 is TGTGCCAGCAGCCTACGTCCGGGAAGAAAAATGAACACTGAAGCTTTCTTT.